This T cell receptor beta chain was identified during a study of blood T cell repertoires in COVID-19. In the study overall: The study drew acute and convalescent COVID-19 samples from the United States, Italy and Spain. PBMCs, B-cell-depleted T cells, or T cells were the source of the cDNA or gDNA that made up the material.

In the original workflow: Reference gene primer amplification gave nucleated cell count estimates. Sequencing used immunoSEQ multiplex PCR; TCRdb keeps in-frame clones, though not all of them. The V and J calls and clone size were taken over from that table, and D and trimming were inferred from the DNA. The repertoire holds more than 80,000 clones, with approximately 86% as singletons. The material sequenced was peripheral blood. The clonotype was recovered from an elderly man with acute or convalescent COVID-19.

The CDR3 DNA follows: TGTGCCAGCAGTCGACTAGCGGGAGTGGGGGAGCAGTACTTC. Amino acids: CASSRLAGVGEQYF. This chain uses TRBV6-4 with TRBJ2-7, with 12 bases aligning to TRBD2. The J segment lost 7 bases and the V segment lost 5 bases, leaving 6 bases of the junction unmatched. The CDR3 has 14 residues. Germline lookup yields CDR1 MRHNA and CDR2 SNTAGT.